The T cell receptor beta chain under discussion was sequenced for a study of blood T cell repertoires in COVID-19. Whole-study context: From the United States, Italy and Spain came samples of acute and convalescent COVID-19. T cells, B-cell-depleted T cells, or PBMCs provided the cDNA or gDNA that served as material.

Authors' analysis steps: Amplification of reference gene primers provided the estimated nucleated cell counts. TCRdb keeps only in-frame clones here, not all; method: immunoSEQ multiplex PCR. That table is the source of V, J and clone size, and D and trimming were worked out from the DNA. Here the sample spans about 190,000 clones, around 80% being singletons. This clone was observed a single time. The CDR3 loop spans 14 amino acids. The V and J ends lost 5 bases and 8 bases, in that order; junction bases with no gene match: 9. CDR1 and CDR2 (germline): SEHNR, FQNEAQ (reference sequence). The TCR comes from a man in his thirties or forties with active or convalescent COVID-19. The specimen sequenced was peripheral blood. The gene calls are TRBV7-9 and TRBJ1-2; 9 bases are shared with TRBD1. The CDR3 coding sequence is TGTGCCAGCAGCGAACAGGGACAGGGCGGAGGCTACACCTTC. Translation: CASSEQGQGGGYTF. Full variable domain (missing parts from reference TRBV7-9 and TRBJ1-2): DTGVSQNPRHKITKRGQNVTFRCDPISEHNRLYWYRQTLGQGPEFLTYFQNEAQLEKSRLLSDRFSAERPKGSFSTLEIQRTEQGDSAMYLCASSEQGQGGGYTFGSGTRLTVV.